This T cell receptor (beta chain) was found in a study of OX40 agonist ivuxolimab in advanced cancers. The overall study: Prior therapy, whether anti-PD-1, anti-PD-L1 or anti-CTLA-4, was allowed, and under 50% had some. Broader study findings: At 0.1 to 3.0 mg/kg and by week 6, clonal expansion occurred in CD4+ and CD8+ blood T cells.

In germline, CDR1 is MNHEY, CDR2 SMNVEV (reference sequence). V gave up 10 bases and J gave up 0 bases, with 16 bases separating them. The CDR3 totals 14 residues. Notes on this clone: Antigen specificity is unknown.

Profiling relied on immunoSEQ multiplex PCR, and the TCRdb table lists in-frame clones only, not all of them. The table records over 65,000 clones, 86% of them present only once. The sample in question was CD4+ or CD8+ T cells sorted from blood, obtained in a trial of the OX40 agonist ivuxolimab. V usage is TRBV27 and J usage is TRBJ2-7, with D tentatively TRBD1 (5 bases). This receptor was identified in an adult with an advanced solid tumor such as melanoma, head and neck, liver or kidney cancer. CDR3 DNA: TGTGCCAACCGACGTGGTGGACACTCCTACGAGCAGTACTTC. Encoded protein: CANRRGGHSYEQYF.